The 27 T cell receptor beta chains below come from one sample, sequenced in a study of molecular identifiers for immune sequencing clone quantification. TCRdb processed the PCR reads anew with MiXCR; each CDR3 protein has one entry. The table records about 510,000 distinct CDR3 sequences, about a fifth of them present only once. Specimen: naive CD8+ T cells from blood, with Jurkat cell RNA spiked in. Subset indicated: FACS-sorted CD8+CD4-CCR7+CD45RA+ naive T cells. These receptors were taken from a human donor in good health. Some libraries in this study had Jurkat cell RNA spiked in.

This clonotype was detected ten times or more. The chain has TRBV29-1 and TRBJ2-7, with D perhaps matching TRBD2 (7 bases). The V gene lost 6 bases and the J gene lost 2 bases, with 17 bases spanning the gap. Germline V lookup: CDR1 SQVTM, CDR2 ANQGSEA. The CDR3 runs to 14 residues. CDR3 sequence reads: CSVGGGGDTYEQYF. The CDR3 DNA sequence: TGCAGCGTGGGGGGAGGGGGAGACACCTACGAGCAGTACTTC.

About this clonotype itself: A much larger clone is a single base away; this may be a read error. The chain employs TRBV5-1 and TRBJ1-2; possible D gene TRBD1, 5 bases. CDR1 SGHRS and CDR2 YFSETQ come from the germline V gene. Trimming took 0 bases from V and 3 from J, leaving 9 bases between them. The CDR3 sequence is 14 residues long. The CDR3 sequence is CASSLELGHYGYTF. The DNA of the CDR3 is TGCGCCAGCAGCTTGGAACTGGGACACTATGGCTACACCTTC.

This clonotype occurred a few times. The chain joins TRBV29-1 to TRBJ2-7; D is unclear. With 0 bases removed from V and 0 bases from J, the gap between germline ends came to 6 bases. This CDR3 has 13 amino acids. CDR1 is SQVTM and CDR2 is ANQGSEA in the germline V gene. CDR3 DNA: TGCAGCGTTGAAGACGGCAGCTCCTACGAGCAGTACTTC. Residues: CSVEDGSSYEQYF.

This chain links TRBV27 with TRBJ2-6; D not certain. Germline V gives CDR1 MNHEY, CDR2 SMNVEV (reference sequence). CDR3 length: 17 residues. Trimming left V 2 bases short and J 2 bases short, with 13 bases between. CDR3: CASSLITPGPGANVLTF. CDR3 in DNA: TGTGCCAGCAGTTTAATAACCCCAGGCCCTGGGGCCAACGTCCTGACTTTC.

J is TRBJ1-3 and V is TRBV6-5; unclear D gene. The CDR3 is 14 amino acids. With 6 bases removed from V and 2 bases from J, the gap between germline ends came to 11 bases. Germline values: CDR1 MNHEY, CDR2 SVGAGI. The CDR3 region is CASSPQSTGNTIYF. In DNA, the CDR3 is TGTGCCAGCAGCCCACAGAGTACTGGAAACACCATATATTTT.

In this sample, this clonotype turned up many times. This sequence joins TRBV28 and TRBJ2-7, with 8 bases lining up with TRBD1. From germline, CDR1 is MDHEN and CDR2 SYDVKM. Losses at the gene ends were 3 bases for V and 6 bases for J; bases not matched to a gene: 4. The CDR3 runs to 13 residues. CDR3 in amino acids: CASSFRQGSEQYF. The CDR3 region has the DNA TGTGCCAGCAGTTTTCGACAGGGGAGCGAGCAGTACTTC.

In its sample, this clonotype was seen many times. The V gene is TRBV2, the J gene TRBJ2-1; 7 nucleotides line up with TRBD1. CDR1 is SNHLY and CDR2 is FYNNEI in the germline V gene. J gave up 0 bases and V 7 bases, and 3 bases lay outside the gene matches. The length of the CDR3 is 14 residues. CDR3 DNA sequence: TGTGCCAGCACGACAGGGAGCTCCTACAATGAGCAGTTCTTC. It specifies CASTTGSSYNEQFF.

With regard to this clonotype: Since a much larger clone is just one base distant, this may be a read error. The chain uses TRBV7-9 and TRBJ2-3; 7 bases align to TRBD2. Trimming removed 1 base from V and 3 bases from J; junction bases left unmatched: 10. Per germline, CDR1 SEHNR and CDR2 FQNEAQ (reference sequence). The CDR3 consists of 17 residues. The CDR3 sequence is CASSLDRFAAGTDTQYF. CDR3 sequence (DNA): TGTGCCAGCAGCTTAGATCGGTTTGCAGCGGGAACAGATACGCAGTATTTT.

The rearrangement uses TRBV11-3 and TRBJ2-7; TRBD1 agrees at 10 bases. Germline CDR1 is SGHNT and CDR2 is YENEEA. With 8 bases clipped from V and 4 bases from J, the junction kept 14 bases outside the gene matches. The CDR3 is 16 amino acids. DNA for the CDR3: TGTGCCAGCTTTAACAAACCGGGACAGGGGAAGTACGAGCAGTACTTC. Its translation is CASFNKPGQGKYEQYF.

In the case of this clonotype: Without the conserved terminal phenylalanine or tryptophan, this CDR3 likely stems from a read error. CDR3 bases: TGTGCCAGCAGCCCCGGAAGCAATCAGCCCCAGCATTCT. Residues: CASSPGSNQPQHS. This rearrangement joins TRBV9 to TRBJ1-5; D ambiguous. Trimming took off 4 bases at V and 1 base at J, with 6 bases between the two ends. The CDR3 has 13 amino acids. CDR1 and CDR2 from the germline V gene are SGDLS and YYNGEE.

Note on this clonotype: One end of the junction is discordant with germline, which a read error may explain. This sequence joins TRBV15 and TRBJ1-1; 7 bases fit TRBD1. Germline V gene lookup returns CDR1 LNHNV and CDR2 YYDKDF (reference sequence). The CDR3 is 15 residues long. The CDR3 protein is CATSRAGTENAEAFF. CDR3 nucleotide sequence: TGTGCCACCAGTAGAGCTGGGACAGAGAACGCTGAAGCTTTCTTT.

The V call is TRBV14, the J call TRBJ1-2; 8 nucleotides match TRBD1. There are 15 residues in the CDR3. CDR1 is SGHDN and CDR2 is FVKESK in the germline V gene. J was trimmed by 4 bases and V by 4 bases; bases with no gene match: 8. As DNA, the CDR3 is TGTGCCAGCAGCCTTCTGCCGGGACAGGTCTATGGCTACACCTTC. Its translation is CASSLLPGQVYGYTF.

This clonotype was counted ten times or more. The chain recombines TRBV7-9 with TRBJ2-3, with D possibly TRBD2 on 6 matching bases. The V end lost 8 bases, the J end lost 4 bases, and 10 bases lay between the germline ends. Germline V lookup: CDR1 SEHNR, CDR2 FQNEAQ (reference sequence). The CDR3 is 12 amino acids. CDR3 region: CASGGRADTQYF. CDR3 sequence (DNA): TGTGCCAGCGGGGGGAGAGCAGATACGCAGTATTTT.

As for this clonotype: This clone may be a read error of a much larger clone one base away. This chain connects TRBV20-1 to TRBJ2-3; D is uncertain. Germline V gene lookup returns CDR1 DFQATT and CDR2 SNEGSKA (reference sequence). The CDR3 contains 15 residues. Trimming left V 0 bases short and J 4 bases short, with 14 bases between. The CDR3 sequence is CSARDRLIPADTQYF. The DNA for the CDR3 is TGCAGTGCTAGAGATCGTCTAATCCCCGCAGATACGCAGTATTTT.

This clonotype was observed many times. The chain combines TRBV5-6 with TRBJ2-1; D could derive from TRBD1 or TRBD2 (5 bases each). This CDR3 comprises 16 residues. Trimming shortened V by 4 bases and J by 4 bases, and 18 bases separated the two germline ends. Looked up from germline, CDR1 is SGHDT and CDR2 is YYEEEE. The CDR3 sequence is CASSITPGTEYNEQFF. DNA for the CDR3: TGTGCCAGCAGCATCACCCCCGGGACCGAATACAATGAGCAGTTCTTC.

This clonotype showed up many times. The chain joins TRBV6-6 to TRBJ1-5; no clear D gene. CDR1 and CDR2 (germline): MNHNY, SVGAGI (reference sequence). The CDR3 sequence is 13 residues long. Trimming removed 5 bases at V and 9 bases at J, with 14 bases between. For the CDR3, the DNA is TGTGCCAGCAGTGCCTTTACAGAGCCGCCCCAGCATTTT. Residues: CASSAFTEPPQHF.

This clonotype was counted at least ten times. The chain carries TRBV20-1 and TRBJ1-1; D may be TRBD1 (6 bases). The V and J ends lost 6 bases and 4 bases respectively, with 15 bases between them. The length of the CDR3 is 13 residues. The germline V gene encodes CDR1 DFQATT and CDR2 SNEGSKA (reference sequence). CDR3 sequence (DNA): TGCAGTGCCTTACAGGGTCACGGCACTGAAGCTTTCTTT. Amino acid sequence: CSALQGHGTEAFF.

This clonotype was observed many times. This chain uses TRBV12-3 or TRBV12-4 with TRBJ1-6; 7 nucleotides line up with TRBD1. This CDR3 has 15 amino acids. The J segment lost 9 bases and the V segment lost 5 bases, leaving 10 bases of the junction unmatched. CDR3 amino acids: CASSPSTGILSPLHF. The CDR3 coding sequence is TGTGCCAGCAGTCCGTCGACAGGGATACTTTCACCCCTCCACTTT.

This clonotype has only a few counts. The chain is built from TRBV19 and TRBJ2-1, with 9 bases that match TRBD1. CDR1 and CDR2 from the germline V gene are LNHDA and SQIVND (reference sequence). The CDR3 extends over 14 amino acids. J was trimmed by 3 bases and V by 10 bases; bases with no gene match: 7. The CDR3 DNA reads as TGTGCCACCCCCGGGACAGGGATCTACAATGAGCAGTTCTTC. This translates into CATPGTGIYNEQFF. Full variable domain (remainder filled in from reference TRBV19 and TRBJ2-1): DGGITQSPKYLFRKEGQNVTLSCEQNLNHDAMYWYRQDPGQGLRLIYYSQIVNDFQKGDIAEGYSVSREKKESFPLTVTSAQKNPTAFYLCATPGTGIYNEQFFGPGTRLTVL.

This clonotype was counted at least ten times. The gene calls are TRBV27 and TRBJ2-7; D may be TRBD1 (6 bases). V lost 6 bases, J lost 7 bases, and 19 bases lay in between. The CDR3 contains 14 residues. Germline assignment: CDR1 MNHEY and CDR2 SMNVEV (reference sequence). CDR3 loop: CASRRGRGDREQYF. The CDR3 DNA reads TGTGCCAGCAGGAGGGGGAGAGGGGATAGAGAGCAGTACTTC.

This clonotype was recorded once. A much larger clone differs by one base, so this may be a read error. The genes are TRBV3-1 and TRBJ2-5; D not certain. The CDR3 covers 16 residues. V was trimmed by 0 bases and J by 0 bases, leaving 11 bases between them. Germline V gene lookup returns CDR1 LGHDT and CDR2 YNNKEL (reference sequence). The CDR3 region has the DNA TGTGCCAGCAGCCAAGATTTTCGGCGGAACCAAGAGACCCAGTACTTC. As protein: CASSQDFRRNQETQYF.

The chain uses TRBV29-1 and TRBJ2-1, with TRBD2 matching over 10 bases. The germline V gene encodes CDR1 SQVTM and CDR2 ANQGSEA. V trimming: 6 bases; J trimming: 7 bases; junction bases outside the gene matches: 3. This CDR3 has 12 amino acids. DNA for the CDR3: TGCAGCGTCACTAGCGGGATTAATGAGCAGTTCTTC. Translation: CSVTSGINEQFF.

This clonotype was picked up many times. The rearrangement links TRBV6-5 to TRBJ1-5; 9 bases map to TRBD1. CDR1 is MNHEY and CDR2 is SVGAGI in the germline V gene. The CDR3 consists of 16 residues. V shed 0 bases, J shed 3 bases, and the junction held 3 bases outside the gene matches. CDR3 amino acids: CASSYSGQGNNQPQHF. In DNA form, the CDR3 reads TGTGCCAGCAGTTACTCGGGACAGGGCAACAATCAGCCCCAGCATTTT.

This clonotype was observed a handful of times. The chain has TRBV4-3 and TRBJ1-1, with D tentatively TRBD1 (6 bases). The CDR3 consists of 15 residues. V shed 0 bases and J shed 10 bases, with 18 bases lying between them. Per the germline V gene, CDR1 is LGHNA and CDR2 is YSLEER. The CDR3 sequence is CASSQDLRGQSAAFF. The CDR3 nucleotides are TGCGCCAGCAGCCAAGATCTTCGGGGGCAATCGGCAGCTTTCTTT.

This clonotype was recorded many times. The chain joins TRBV7-2 to TRBJ2-4, with no clear D. The germline gives CDR1 SGHTA, CDR2 FQGNSA. The V end was cut by 8 bases, the J end by 2 bases, with 10 bases between. This CDR3 spans 13 amino acids. CDR3 in DNA: TGTGCCAGCTGTGAGGTATCCAAAAACATTCAGTACTTC. Its protein is CASCEVSKNIQYF. The whole variable domain, remainder taken from reference TRBV7-2 and TRBJ2-4, is GAGVSQSPSNKVTEKGKDVELRCDPISGHTALYWYRQSLGQGLEFLIYFQGNSAPDKSGLPSDRFSAERTGGSVSTLTIQRTQQEDSAVYLCASCEVSKNIQYFGAGTRLSVL.

This chain links TRBV12-3 or TRBV12-4 with TRBJ1-3, with 11 positions matching TRBD1. V lost 5 bases, J lost 1 base, and 13 bases stayed unmatched. This CDR3 comprises 19 residues. This CDR3 reads CASSTTTPDRGHSGNTIYF. In DNA, the CDR3 is TGTGCCAGCAGTACAACCACCCCGGACAGGGGGCATTCTGGAAACACCATATATTTT.

The chain joins TRBV3-1 to TRBJ2-3, with 12 bases lining up with TRBD2. Germline V lookup: CDR1 LGHDT, CDR2 YNNKEL (reference sequence). The CDR3 contains 14 residues. Losses at the gene ends were 8 bases for V and 6 bases for J; bases not matched to a gene: 6. This CDR3 is CASELAGGGDTQYF. In nucleotides, the CDR3 is TGTGCCAGCGAACTAGCGGGAGGAGGGGATACGCAGTATTTT.